The 28 T cell receptor beta chains presented below share a single source sample, sequenced in a study of blood T cell repertoires in COVID-19. Repertoires were generated with immunoSEQ multiplex PCR, while TCRdb's copy carries only in-frame clones and drops some. The data show around 250,000 clones, approximately 82% seen once. The source material was peripheral blood. Receptor source: an elderly man with acute or convalescent COVID-19.

The rearrangement uses TRBV11-2 and TRBJ2-7; the match to TRBD2 covers 11 bases. Germline trimming cut 5 bases from V and 3 bases from J; bases unmatched to any gene: 6. Germline assignment: CDR1 SGHAT and CDR2 FQNNGV. The CDR3 sequence is 15 residues long. For the CDR3, the DNA is TGTGCCAGCAGCATGGGACTAGCGGAGATCTACGAGCAGTACTTC. Translating it yields CASSMGLAEIYEQYF.

The rearrangement links TRBV7-2 to TRBJ1-1; weak D call: TRBD1 (6 bases). The CDR3 spans 13 residues. Trimming removed 5 bases at V and 4 bases at J, with 11 bases between. Per the germline V gene, CDR1 is SGHTA and CDR2 is FQGNSA. The CDR3 spells CASSPRGSTEAFF. As DNA, the CDR3 is TGTGCCAGCAGCCCCAGGGGTAGCACTGAAGCTTTCTTT.

V is TRBV28 and J is TRBJ1-6; D might be TRBD1 (6 bases). The CDR3 spans 14 residues. V was trimmed by 6 bases and J by 8 bases, leaving 14 bases between them. Germline V gene lookup returns CDR1 MDHEN and CDR2 SYDVKM. In nucleotides, the CDR3 is TGTGCCAGCAGCCCGACAGGAACTTATTCACCCCTCCACTTT. Amino acid sequence: CASSPTGTYSPLHF.

The CDR3 region is CASSPGLAPDEQFF. CDR3 nucleotides: TGTGCCAGCAGCCCGGGACTAGCTCCCGATGAGCAGTTCTTC. The chain joins TRBV7-3 to TRBJ2-1; 9 bases are shared with TRBD2. Per the germline V gene, CDR1 is SGHTA and CDR2 is FQGTGA. This CDR3 has 14 residues. V lost 5 bases, J lost 8 bases, and 7 bases stayed unmatched.

CDR3 in DNA: TGTGCCAGCAGCCCTGGTGGAACAAAATGGAGTAATGAAAAACTGTTTTTT. Residues: CASSPGGTKWSNEKLFF. The chain carries TRBV3-1 (or the pseudogene TRBV3-2) and TRBJ1-4; D is undetermined. The germline gives CDR1 LGHDT, CDR2 YNNKEL (reference sequence). Trimming cost V 4 bases and J 4 bases, with 19 bases left between them. The CDR3 length is 17 residues.

This rearrangement joins TRBV18 to TRBJ2-5; TRBD2 might be the D (6 bases). In germline, CDR1 is KGHSH, CDR2 LQKENI. The V end lost 3 bases, the J end lost 5 bases, and 16 bases lay between the germline ends. The CDR3 totals 15 residues. CDR3 sequence reads: CASSPAPSVGETQYF. CDR3 DNA sequence: TGTGCCAGCTCACCTGCGCCTAGCGTCGGGGAGACCCAGTACTTC.

The J gene is TRBJ1-1, the V gene TRBV10-3; TRBD1 aligns across 8 bases. Germline V lookup: CDR1 ENHRY, CDR2 SYGVKD. This CDR3 spans 13 amino acids. J lost 0 bases, V lost 8 bases, and 2 bases had no gene match. For the CDR3, the DNA is TGTGCCATCGGGGGACAGGTGAACACTGAAGCTTTCTTT. This gives the protein CAIGGQVNTEAFF.

This chain uses TRBV11-2 with TRBJ2-5; TRBD1 is a possible D gene (7 bases). This CDR3 spans 15 amino acids. Germline-derived CDR1 and CDR2 are SGHAT and FQNNGV. V gave up 6 bases and J gave up 2 bases, with 16 bases separating them. The CDR3: CASRYGAGGQETQYF. The CDR3 coding sequence is TGTGCCAGCAGATATGGGGCAGGGGGGCAAGAGACCCAGTACTTC.

The chain is built from TRBV5-1 and TRBJ1-5, with 7 bases matching TRBD1. V dropped 4 bases and J dropped 7; count of bases not matched to a gene: 11. Germline V gene sequence: CDR1 SGHRS, CDR2 YFSETQ. CDR3 length equals 15 residues. CDR3: CASSQMTGSNQPQHF. Here the CDR3 DNA reads TGCGCCAGCAGCCAAATGACAGGGTCGAACCAGCCCCAGCATTTT. Looking up the rest from reference TRBV5-1 and TRBJ1-5 gives the full variable domain: KAGVTQTPRYLIKTRGQQVTLSCSPISGHRSVSWYQQTPGQGLQFLFEYFSETQRNKGNFPGRFSGRQFSNSRSEMNVSTLELGDSALYLCASSQMTGSNQPQHFGDGTRLSIL.

V usage is TRBV18 and J usage is TRBJ2-7; 7 bases are a match to TRBD1. The CDR3 sequence is 20 residues long. In germline, CDR1 is KGHSH, CDR2 LQKENI. V was clipped by 4 bases and J by 1 base; unmatched bases: 22. CDR3 sequence: CASSRSSLGQISDWSYEQYF. The DNA for the CDR3 is TGTGCCAGCTCACGGTCGTCGTTGGGACAGATTTCGGACTGGTCCTACGAGCAGTACTTC.

The chain employs TRBV28 and TRBJ2-1; unclear D gene. Germline V gene sequence: CDR1 MDHEN, CDR2 SYDVKM. This CDR3 has 14 amino acids. Trimming left V 6 bases short and J 6 bases short, with 15 bases between. This CDR3 is CASSRSILSNEQFF. The CDR3 DNA follows: TGTGCCAGCAGCCGGTCCATATTAAGCAATGAGCAGTTCTTC.

The V and J genes are TRBV6-2 or TRBV6-3 and TRBJ2-7, with D possibly being TRBD1 (6 bases). Germline V lookup: CDR1 MNHEY, CDR2 SVGEGT. There are 14 residues in the CDR3. The V and J ends lost 5 bases and 5 bases respectively, with 16 bases between them. The CDR3 is CASSHPQQGNEQYF. The DNA of the CDR3 is TGTGCCAGCAGTCACCCCCAACAGGGCAACGAGCAGTACTTC.

The rearrangement joins TRBV9 to TRBJ2-5; the match to TRBD2 covers 10 bases. The CDR3 loop spans 17 amino acids. CDR1 is SGDLS and CDR2 is YYNGEE in the germline V gene. V dropped 0 bases and J dropped 5; count of bases not matched to a gene: 10. CDR3 bases: TGTGCCAGCAGCGTAGGGTGGGGAGCGGGAGGGCCGGAGACCCAGTACTTC. Translation: CASSVGWGAGGPETQYF.

This sequence joins TRBV29-1 and TRBJ2-7, with a possible D match to TRBD2 (6 bases). Trimming shortened V by 5 bases and J by 0 bases, and 20 bases separated the two germline ends. There are 16 residues in the CDR3. The germline V gene encodes CDR1 SQVTM and CDR2 ANQGSEA. In nucleotides, the CDR3 is TGCAGCGTTACCGTTAATTGGGGGAGGACCTCCTACGAGCAGTACTTC. Its protein product is CSVTVNWGRTSYEQYF.

This chain joins TRBV5-1 and TRBJ1-5; 8 bases are a match to TRBD1. The ends lost 4 bases at V and 5 bases at J; junction bases unmatched: 5. CDR1 SGHRS and CDR2 YFSETQ come from the germline V gene. The CDR3 is 14 residues long. The CDR3 region has the DNA TGCGCCAGCAGCGTTACAGGGGGAGATCAGCCCCAGCATTTT. It translates to CASSVTGGDQPQHF.

The chain recombines TRBV12-3 or TRBV12-4 with TRBJ1-2; no reliable D call. The CDR3 is made up of 13 amino acids. V was cut by 5 bases and J by 4 bases, with 11 bases left in between. In DNA form, the CDR3 reads TGTGCCAGCAGTCCACACCCGGGCTATGGCTACACCTTC. It specifies CASSPHPGYGYTF.

The rearrangement uses TRBV6-5 and TRBJ1-2; tentatively, D is TRBD1 (5 bases). CDR1 is MNHEY, CDR2 SVGAGI, per germline. V gave up 8 bases and J gave up 7 bases, with 20 bases separating them. CDR3 length equals 14 residues. Here the CDR3 DNA reads TGTGCCAGCCAGCAACAGGTTTTGTATCTTGGCTACACCTTC. It codes for CASQQQVLYLGYTF.

The chain links TRBV10-3 to TRBJ2-1; TRBD2 matches at 11 bases. V lost 0 bases, J lost 7 bases, and 5 bases stayed unmatched. Germline assignment: CDR1 ENHRY and CDR2 SYGVKD. This CDR3 has 16 residues. The CDR3 DNA reads TGTGCCATCAGTGAGTCGACTAGCGGGATAGGAAATGAGCAGTTCTTC. Translation: CAISESTSGIGNEQFF.

The CDR3 is CASMGLGNSPLHF. In DNA form, the CDR3 reads TGTGCCAGCATGGGCTTGGGCAATTCACCCCTCCACTTT. The gene calls are TRBV6-5 and TRBJ1-6; D is uncertain. The germline CDR1 and CDR2 sequences are MNHEY and SVGAGI. Trimming stripped 7 bases from V and 7 bases from J, with 11 bases between. This CDR3 is built from 13 residues.

The V call is TRBV3-1 (or the pseudogene TRBV3-2), the J call TRBJ2-2, with D perhaps TRBD2 (6 bases). The V and J ends lost 1 base and 5 bases respectively, with 14 bases between them. Per the germline V gene, CDR1 is LGHDT and CDR2 is YNNKEL (reference sequence). This CDR3 is 16 amino acids long. The CDR3 bases are TGTGCCAGCAGCCAAGTCACGGGGGTGGGAACCGGGGAGCTGTTTTTT. Translating it yields CASSQVTGVGTGELFF.

The chain employs TRBV28 and TRBJ1-2; D not certain. The CDR3 consists of 12 residues. From germline, CDR1 is MDHEN and CDR2 SYDVKM. V dropped 4 bases and J dropped 8 bases, with 11 bases sitting between them. The CDR3 bases are TGTGCCAGCAGTTCGATCGGAGAAGGCTACACCTTC. It specifies CASSSIGEGYTF.

This chain links TRBV2 with TRBJ2-7, with 14 bases matching TRBD2. CDR1 and CDR2 (germline): SNHLY, FYNNEI. J lost 4 bases, V lost 5 bases, and 13 bases had no gene match. This CDR3 comprises 18 residues. CDR3 residues: CASSPQGLAGGLGYEQYF. DNA for the CDR3: TGTGCCAGCAGTCCCCAAGGACTAGCGGGAGGCCTAGGATACGAGCAGTACTTC.

The chain combines TRBV5-6 with TRBJ2-5, with a tentative D call TRBD1 (5 bases). This CDR3 is built from 14 residues. Germline lookup yields CDR1 SGHDT and CDR2 YYEEEE. V lost 6 bases, J lost 5 bases, and 17 bases lay in between. The CDR3 loop reads CASTSGRAGETQYF. The DNA of the CDR3 is TGTGCCAGCACCTCGGGCAGGGCAGGGGAGACCCAGTACTTC.

V and J are TRBV21-1 and TRBJ2-7; the table gives TRBD1 as D, unverified against the DNA. TRBV21-1 represents a pseudogene. CDR3 length equals 16 residues. CDR3 DNA: TGTGCCAGCAGGCGGAAGGGGGACAGGAGCTCCTACGAGCAGTACTTC. It translates to CASRRKGDRSSYEQYF.

This clone was seen only a few times. This chain links TRBV7-8 with TRBJ1-5; a weak D match, TRBD1 (6 bases). V was clipped by 0 bases and J by 4 bases, with 10 bases between them. The CDR3 has 15 residues. CDR1 and CDR2 from the germline V gene are SGHVS and FQNEAQ. CDR3 region: CASSLAGTPNQPQHF. DNA for the CDR3: TGTGCCAGCAGCTTAGCTGGGACACCGAATCAGCCCCAGCATTTT. Complete variable domain (other parts from reference TRBV7-8 and TRBJ1-5): GAGVSQSPRYKVAKRGQDVALRCDPISGHVSLFWYQQALGQGPEFLTYFQNEAQLDKSGLPSDRFFAERPEGSVSTLKIQRTQQEDSAVYLCASSLAGTPNQPQHFGDGTRLSIL.

The V and J genes are TRBV20-1 and TRBJ1-3; no clear D gene. Trimming took off 8 bases at V and 4 bases at J, with 9 bases between the two ends. Germline-derived CDR1 and CDR2 are DFQATT and SNEGSKA (reference sequence). This CDR3 is 11 amino acids long. CDR3 sequence: CSTPRGNTIYF. The CDR3 DNA reads TGCAGTACCCCCAGGGGAAACACCATATATTTT.

This clone came up once. The chain has TRBV29-1 and TRBJ1-2; 11 bases agree with TRBD1. Germline V gives CDR1 SQVTM, CDR2 ANQGSEA. This CDR3 comprises 16 residues. V trimming: 0 bases; J trimming: 4 bases; junction bases outside the gene matches: 7. The CDR3 DNA follows: TGCAGCGTTGAAGAACCACGGGACAGGGGGTTCTATGGCTACACCTTC. This translates into CSVEEPRDRGFYGYTF.

This clone was counted only a few times. The CDR3 spells CAIRDRGFTDTQYF. The CDR3 DNA follows: TGCGCCATTAGGGACAGGGGTTTCACAGATACGCAGTATTTT. The gene calls are TRBV10-2 and TRBJ2-3, with TRBD1 identical over 10 bases. The length of the CDR3 is 14 residues. Per the germline V gene, CDR1 is WSHSY and CDR2 is SAAADI. V lost 10 bases and J lost 2; bases outside the gene matches: 6.